Listed here is a single T cell receptor (beta chain). Produced via immunoSEQ multiplex PCR; TCRdb's table is partial and in-frame only. The sample lists about 130,000 clones; 90% were seen once. This sample was taken from a study of T cell responses to AZD1222 COVID-19 vaccine. This CDR3 spans 16 amino acids. V shed 2 bases and J shed 2 bases, with 13 bases lying between them. Germline V gene lookup returns CDR1 SGHTS and CDR2 YDEGEE. Sequences were derived from peripheral blood, sampled on day 0 of MenACWY control vaccination. The chain carries TRBV5-8 and TRBJ2-2; D gene uncertain. The clonotype comes from an adult in good health. As DNA, the CDR3 is TGTGCCAGCAGCTTACCTCGACCCTATAACACCGGGGAGCTGTTTTTT. Translating gives CASSLPRPYNTGELFF.